The clone carrying this TCR beta chain was seen at least ten times. The record originates from a study of neurological immune-mediated disorders. cDNA synthesis was performed by 5'RACE with 10-nucleotide random UMIs. From 15-18 subjects, every sequencing run obtained over 180 million TCR-beta sequences. TCRdb independently ran MiXCR on the 5' RACE reads; one entry per CDR3 protein. This table has 35,000 to 55,000 distinct CDR3 sequences, about 6.3% appearing once. The CDR3 sequence is 13 residues long. Germline CDR1 is SGHKS and CDR2 is YYEKEE (reference sequence). The V gene lost 0 bases and the J gene lost 2 bases, with 6 bases spanning the gap. The cells used in sorted libraries, CD4+ or CD8+ T cells, numbered some 1 million.

This TCR was recovered from a woman aged 40-49 years in good health. This chain links TRBV5-5 with TRBJ2-7; D gene ambiguous. Sequenced material: CD4+ T cells from blood. CDR3 nucleotide sequence: TGTGCCAGCAGCTTGGTTTTCCCCTACGAGCAGTACTTC. Translated, it gives CASSLVFPYEQYF. The full variable domain, in which reference TRBV5-5 and TRBJ2-7 provide the parts outside the CDR3, is DAGVTQSPTHLIKTRGQQVTLRCSPISGHKSVSWYQQVLGQGPQFIFQYYEKEERGRGNFPDRFSARQFPNYSSELNVNALLLGDSALYLCASSLVFPYEQYFGPGTRLTVT.